The 22 T cell receptor beta chains below all came from one sample that was sequenced in a study of healthy donors' naive CD4 and CD8 T cells. A linear amplification protocol produced the TCR libraries from roughly 480 ng of total RNA. TCRdb redid the calling of the reads with MiXCR, one entry per CDR3 protein. The sample yields 150,000 to 200,000 distinct CDR3 sequences, over 60% seen once. The sequencing sample was made of naive CD4+ and CD8+ T cells sorted from blood, pooled from several donors. These receptors were obtained from a pool of human donors in good health; the sample pools cells from several healthy donors.

The gene calls are TRBV29-1 and TRBJ1-2, with 10 bases identical to TRBD1. Unmatched junction bases numbered 5, after V lost 7 bases and J lost 3 bases. The germline CDR1 and CDR2 sequences are SQVTM and ANQGSEA. The CDR3 has 13 amino acids. CDR3 coding DNA: TGCAGCGGTGGACAGGGGGATGACTATGGCTACACCTTC. Residues: CSGGQGDDYGYTF.

The chain couples TRBV12-3 or TRBV12-4 to TRBJ1-5; tentatively, D is TRBD1 (6 bases). CDR3 length: 16 amino acids. The germline V and J ends were trimmed by 6 bases and 2 bases, with 17 bases remaining between them. The chain's CDR3 is CASSPARGLRNQPQHF. CDR3 coding DNA: TGTGCCAGCAGCCCCGCCAGGGGCCTTCGCAATCAGCCCCAGCATTTT.

The chain combines TRBV27 with TRBJ1-3, with 9 positions matching TRBD1. The V gene's germline CDR1 is MNHEY and CDR2 SMNVEV (reference sequence). Germline trimming cut 0 bases from V and 4 bases from J; bases unmatched to any gene: 1. The CDR3 length is 15 residues. The CDR3 loop is CASSLSGTGGNTIYF. CDR3 coding DNA: TGTGCCAGCAGTTTATCCGGGACAGGGGGAAACACCATATATTTT.

This chain connects TRBV5-1 to TRBJ2-3, with TRBD2 matching 11 bases. The CDR3 is 17 amino acids. V lost 3 bases and J lost 5; bases outside the gene matches: 11. Germline loops: CDR1 SGHRS, CDR2 YFSETQ. CDR3 coding DNA: TGCGCCAGCAGCTCAACTAGCGGGGGAGCCGGGATAGATACGCAGTATTTT. Translation gives CASSSTSGGAGIDTQYF.

This chain uses TRBV21-1 with TRBJ2-4; whether TRBD2, the table's D call, matches the DNA was not checked. TRBV21-1 is a pseudogene. This CDR3 has 16 amino acids. The CDR3 bases are TGTGCCAGCAGCGCTGACCGGGTCGAGAGGGTAAACATTCAGTACTTC. It is translated as CASSADRVERVNIQYF.

This chain links TRBV19 with TRBJ2-7; 8 bases map to TRBD2. The CDR3 covers 15 residues. The V gene end was trimmed by 5 bases and the J gene end by 3 bases; junction bases not matched to a gene: 9. Per the germline V gene, CDR1 is LNHDA and CDR2 is SQIVND (reference sequence). The CDR3 region is CASSWARGDLYEQYF. DNA of the CDR3: TGTGCCAGTAGTTGGGCGCGGGGGGACCTCTACGAGCAGTACTTC.

This chain uses TRBV5-4 with TRBJ2-1, with 13 bases identical to TRBD2. This CDR3 comprises 19 residues. The J segment lost 0 bases and the V segment lost 5 bases, leaving 11 bases of the junction unmatched. CDR1 and CDR2 (germline): SGHNT, YYREEE (reference sequence). The CDR3: CASSSSGLAGRSSYNEQFF. CDR3 DNA sequence: TGTGCCAGCAGTTCATCGGGACTAGCGGGGAGAAGCTCCTACAATGAGCAGTTCTTC.

The chain links TRBV5-7 to TRBJ2-7, with D unclear. TRBV5-7 is marked as an open reading frame, function uncertain. The CDR3 spans 12 residues. Trimming took off 1 base at V and 6 bases at J, with 8 bases between the two ends. The CDR3 here is CASSLLGSEQYF. Here the CDR3 DNA reads TGTGCCAGCAGCTTGCTGGGTAGCGAGCAGTACTTC.

This clonotype was seen just once. The chain couples TRBV6-5 to TRBJ1-1; the match to TRBD1 covers 8 bases. Trimming removed 2 bases from V and 3 bases from J; junction bases left unmatched: 5. The germline V gene encodes CDR1 MNHEY and CDR2 SVGAGI. The CDR3 extends over 15 amino acids. In DNA, the CDR3 is TGTGCCAGCAGTTACCCGTCAGGGGGCTACACTGAAGCTTTCTTT. Amino acids: CASSYPSGGYTEAFF.

The chain combines TRBV29-1 with TRBJ1-2; D call uncertain. Trimming took 0 bases from V and 4 from J, leaving 12 bases between them. Germline-derived CDR1 and CDR2 are SQVTM and ANQGSEA. The CDR3 contains 14 residues. The CDR3 sequence: CSVEDRSGVYGYTF. The CDR3 coding sequence is TGCAGCGTTGAAGATCGGTCTGGGGTCTATGGCTACACCTTC.

This sequence joins TRBV19 and TRBJ1-2, with 7 bases that match TRBD1. This CDR3 contains 13 residues. J gave up 2 bases and V 6 bases, and 3 bases lay outside the gene matches. Looked up from germline, CDR1 is LNHDA and CDR2 is SQIVND (reference sequence). CDR3 coding DNA: TGTGCCAGTAGCTACAGGGGCAACTATGGCTACACCTTC. Translation gives CASSYRGNYGYTF. Full variable domain (remainder filled in from reference TRBV19 and TRBJ1-2): DGGITQSPKYLFRKEGQNVTLSCEQNLNHDAMYWYRQDPGQGLRLIYYSQIVNDFQKGDIAEGYSVSREKKESFPLTVTSAQKNPTAFYLCASSYRGNYGYTFGSGTRLTVV.

The chain employs TRBV27 and TRBJ1-4; D ambiguous. Germline V lookup: CDR1 MNHEY, CDR2 SMNVEV (reference sequence). The length of the CDR3 is 13 residues. Between the trimmed V and J ends, which lost 6 bases and 7 bases, there was a span of 12 bases. CDR3 amino acids: CASRPSRAEKLFF. DNA for the CDR3: TGTGCCAGCAGGCCGTCGAGGGCTGAAAAACTGTTTTTT.

The J gene is TRBJ1-1, the V gene TRBV18; D possibly corresponds to TRBD1 (5 bases). CDR1 is KGHSH and CDR2 is LQKENI in the germline V gene. Trimming cost V 1 base and J 8 bases, with 8 bases left between them. CDR3 length: 12 residues. This CDR3 is CASSPQGLEAFF. The CDR3 coding sequence is TGTGCCAGCTCACCACAGGGACTCGAAGCTTTCTTT.

J is TRBJ1-2 and V is TRBV12-3 or TRBV12-4; a weak D match, TRBD1 (6 bases). Trimming stripped 6 bases from V and 1 base from J, with 9 bases between. The CDR3 sequence is 13 residues long. CDR3 residues: CASRLDSNYGYTF. DNA for the CDR3: TGTGCCAGCAGACTGGACAGTAACTATGGCTACACCTTC.

The chain carries TRBV12-3 or TRBV12-4 and TRBJ2-1; no clear D. The CDR3 has 10 amino acids. The CDR3 region has the DNA TGTGCTAGTGGTAAGGATGAGCAGTTCTTC. Protein: CASGKDEQFF.

This chain connects TRBV6-2 or TRBV6-3 to TRBJ2-3, with D perhaps matching TRBD2 (6 bases). Germline V gene lookup returns CDR1 MNHEY and CDR2 SVGEGT. CDR3 length: 15 amino acids. The germline V and J ends were trimmed by 4 bases and 5 bases, with 16 bases remaining between them. The CDR3 nucleotides read TGTGCCAGCAGTTTGGAGGGAGAGCGTCAAGATACGCAGTATTTT. Translated, it gives CASSLEGERQDTQYF.

The chain is built from TRBV19 and TRBJ1-3, with 7 bases fitting TRBD1. The CDR3 is made up of 16 amino acids. Germline assignment: CDR1 LNHDA and CDR2 SQIVND (reference sequence). Losses at the gene ends were 5 bases for V and 0 bases for J; bases not matched to a gene: 7. The CDR3 nucleotides are TGTGCCAGTAGTCTCGACAGGGCTTACTCTGGAAACACCATATATTTT. It codes for CASSLDRAYSGNTIYF.

The chain recombines TRBV12-3 or TRBV12-4 with TRBJ1-6, with a tentative D call TRBD1 (6 bases). V was trimmed by 1 base and J by 10 bases, leaving 14 bases between them. There are 15 residues in the CDR3. The CDR3 DNA sequence: TGTGCCAGCAGTTTAGTAGGGACAATGGACTCACCCCTCCACTTT. Its translation is CASSLVGTMDSPLHF.

The chain joins TRBV27 to TRBJ2-7; the D is unclear. From germline, CDR1 is MNHEY and CDR2 SMNVEV (reference sequence). This CDR3 is built from 14 residues. CDR3 region: CASSPEEASDEQYV. CDR3 sequence (DNA): TGTGCCAGCAGCCCCGAGGAAGCCTCCGACGAGCAGTACGTC.

The rearrangement joins TRBV6-5 to TRBJ2-1; D might be TRBD2 (5 bases). The CDR3 consists of 14 residues. Germline V gene sequence: CDR1 MNHEY, CDR2 SVGAGI. V dropped 9 bases and J dropped 6 bases, with 18 bases sitting between them. CDR3: CASSPGNPANEQFF. The CDR3 nucleotides read TGTGCCAGTTCCCCCGGGAACCCGGCCAATGAGCAGTTCTTC.

The genes are TRBV6-6 and TRBJ1-1; 8 bases are shared with TRBD1. The CDR3 spans 17 residues. Germline CDR1 reads MNHNY; CDR2 reads SVGAGI (reference sequence). Losses at the gene ends were 6 bases for V and 7 bases for J; bases not matched to a gene: 19. The CDR3 loop is CASSYVLGQGAEGEAFF. DNA for the CDR3: TGTGCCAGCAGCTATGTTCTCGGACAGGGTGCCGAGGGTGAAGCTTTCTTT.

The chain carries TRBV19 and TRBJ1-1; no reliable D call. CDR3 length: 13 residues. The V end lost 3 bases, the J end lost 11 bases, and 16 bases lay between the germline ends. In germline, CDR1 is LNHDA, CDR2 SQIVND (reference sequence). CDR3: CASSMRTRPVAFF. For the CDR3, the DNA is TGTGCCAGTAGTATGAGGACGCGGCCGGTGGCTTTCTTT.